One sample yielded the 3 T cell receptor beta chains listed below, sequenced in a study of blood T cells in healthy people across ages. Combining a sample-barcoded 5' primer with a J-beta primer mix, a second PCR ran for about 7 to 11 cycles. TCRdb fed the 5' RACE reads into MiXCR, producing one record per CDR3 protein. Among about 1 million distinct CDR3 sequences listed, about 23% were seen once. These sequences were also reported in another study, on T cells of mothers and their children.

The sample consisted of blood. These receptor sequences come from a girl aged 2 to 10 in good health.

The chain joins TRBV20-1 to TRBJ2-5; TRBD2 agrees at 7 bases. The J call may be wrong; the DNA end is better matched by TRBJ2-7. The CDR3 has 14 amino acids. Germline V gives CDR1 DFQATT, CDR2 SNEGSKA (reference sequence). CDR3 nucleotides: TGCAGTGCTAGAGACGCTGCGGGAGACTACGAGCAGTACTTC. Its protein is CSARDAAGDYEQYF.

This clonotype was observed a handful of times. The genes are TRBV7-9 and TRBJ2-3, with a weak D call TRBD1 (5 bases). V was cut by 4 bases and J by 6 bases, with 20 bases left in between. Germline CDR1 reads SEHNR; CDR2 reads FQNEAQ (reference sequence). The CDR3 has 16 residues. The DNA of the CDR3 is TGTGCCAGCAGCTCGCCCCCCAGGACCAGGGTCGATACGCAGTATTTT. Amino acid sequence: CASSSPPRTRVDTQYF.

The chain joins TRBV20-1 to TRBJ2-7; no clear D gene. The CDR3 consists of 14 residues. V was cut by 5 bases and J by 3 bases, with 17 bases left in between. Germline lookup yields CDR1 DFQATT and CDR2 SNEGSKA (reference sequence). The CDR3 DNA reads TGCAGTGCTCCTTTCCCCGGTAAGCTCTACGAGCAGTACTTC. It encodes CSAPFPGKLYEQYF.